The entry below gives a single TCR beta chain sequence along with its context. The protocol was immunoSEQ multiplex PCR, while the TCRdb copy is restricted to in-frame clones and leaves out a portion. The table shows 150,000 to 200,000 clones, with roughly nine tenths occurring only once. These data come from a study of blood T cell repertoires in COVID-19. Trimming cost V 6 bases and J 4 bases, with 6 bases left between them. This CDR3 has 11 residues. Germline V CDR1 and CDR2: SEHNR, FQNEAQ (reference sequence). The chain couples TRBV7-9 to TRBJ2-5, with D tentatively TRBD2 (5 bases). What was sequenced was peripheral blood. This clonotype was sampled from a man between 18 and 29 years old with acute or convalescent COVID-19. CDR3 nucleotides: TGTGCCAGCAGAAGCGGAGAGACCCAGTACTTC. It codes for CASRSGETQYF.